Listed here is a single T cell receptor beta chain. Trimming removed 5 bases from V and 0 bases from J, with 13 bases in between. CDR1 and CDR2 from the germline V gene are SGHTA and FQGTGA. This CDR3 comprises 16 residues. The data derive from a study of OX40 agonist ivuxolimab in advanced cancers. The investigators sampled blood at baseline, at cycle 4 day 1, and at cycle 7 day 1. Here immunoSEQ multiplex PCR was the method, and the copy in TCRdb shows in-frame clones only, minus some. The sample lists about 76,000 clones, 85% to 90% seen once, with around 2.9% in the top ten. The sample was CD4+ or CD8+ T cells sorted from blood, taken in a trial of the OX40 agonist ivuxolimab. This rearrangement joins TRBV7-3 to TRBJ2-2, with D maybe TRBD2 (5 bases). The clonotype originates from an adult with an advanced solid tumor such as melanoma, head and neck, liver or kidney cancer. CDR3 DNA: TGTGCCAGCAGCCCTAGCCGGCCCTCGAACACCGGGGAGCTGTTTTTT. Amino acids: CASSPSRPSNTGELFF.